This entry features one T cell receptor (beta chain) sequence. This entry belongs to a study of blood T cells in healthy people across ages. Together with a sample-barcoded 5' primer, a J-beta primer mix was included in a second PCR lasting 7 to 11 cycles. MiXCR, applied by TCRdb to the 5' RACE reads, yields one record per CDR3 protein. The sample lists roughly 1.4 million distinct CDR3 sequences, approximately 59% seen once, with about 6.3% in the top ten. The sequencing input was blood. The receptor was derived from a man in his late teens or twenties in good health.

CDR3 sequence: CASSLLAAGAYNEQFF. The CDR3, as DNA: TGTGCCAGCAGCTTATTAGCAGCGGGAGCCTACAATGAGCAGTTCTTC. The V call is TRBV7-2, the J call TRBJ2-1; 8 bases are shared with TRBD2. From germline, CDR1 is SGHTA and CDR2 FQGNSA. Trimming removed 2 bases from V and 2 bases from J; junction bases left unmatched: 5. This CDR3 has 16 residues.